This T cell receptor beta chain was captured in a study of patients and donors after allogeneic stem cell transplantation. This clonotype has just a few counts. TCRdb analysed the RT-PCR reads with MiXCR anew, one entry per CDR3 protein. The sample carries about a million distinct CDR3 sequences, about a sixth recorded once. This sequence originates from a human donor who was either an allogeneic HSCT recipient or a stem cell or donor lymphocyte infusion donor (not recorded which). It is not recorded whose cells these are; they may come from a transplant donor. Sequences were obtained from blood, either unsorted or a sorted T cell fraction (not recorded which).

The CDR3 protein is CAISDSSERPTDTQYF. The CDR3 DNA reads as TGTGCCATCAGTGACAGCTCTGAGCGGCCCACAGATACGCAGTATTTT. The genes are TRBV10-3 and TRBJ2-3; possibly TRBD2 for D (5 bases). Germline V lookup: CDR1 ENHRY, CDR2 SYGVKD. V lost 3 bases, J lost 2 bases, and 15 bases lay in between. The CDR3 extends over 16 amino acids.